Listed here are 13 T cell receptor beta chains from one sample, sequenced in a study of CXCR3-negative and CXCR3-positive naive CD8 T cells. The authors prepared UMI-labeled TRB cDNA libraries by 5' RACE. For each CDR3 protein, TCRdb gives one entry from its re-call of the 5' RACE reads, without DNA. Here the sample table reports around 60,000 distinct CDR3 sequences. The source material was naive CXCR3- CD8+ T cells from blood. Subset given: CD45RO-CCR7+CD27+CD95- naive CD8+ T cells lacking CXCR3 (TNR3-). These receptors were taken from a human donor in good health. Some clones in this sample may be carry-over from other donors' samples.

The chain carries TRBV14 and TRBJ2-3; TCRdb outputs TRBD2, but without DNA this stays unchecked. Looked up from germline, CDR1 is SGHDN and CDR2 is FVKESK. The CDR3 runs to 20 residues. The CDR3 region is CASSQDRPLAGGLYTDTQYF.

The chain is built from TRBV27 and TRBJ2-7; no DNA is available, so the TRBD1 call from TCRdb remains unchecked. Germline CDR1 and CDR2: MNHEY and SMNVEV (reference sequence). This CDR3 region has 16 residues. The CDR3 region is CASSPLLRDRGYEQYF.

This rearrangement joins TRBV7-8 to TRBJ2-1; the D gene TCRdb calls, TRBD2, cannot be checked with no DNA. Per germline, CDR1 SGHVS and CDR2 FQNEAQ. The CDR3 sequence is 14 residues long. The CDR3 region is CASSPPGLAREQFF.

The CDR3 loop reads CSVAKDIQETQYF. This chain joins TRBV29-1 and TRBJ2-5; checking the TCRdb D call of TRBD1 is not possible without DNA. The CDR3 is 13 residues long. Germline-derived CDR1 and CDR2 are SQVTM and ANQGSEA.

The gene calls are TRBV7-6 and TRBJ1-3; the TRBD1 assignment by TCRdb is unverifiable without DNA. CDR1 is SGHVS, CDR2 FNYEAQ, per germline. There are 15 residues in the CDR3. The chain's CDR3 is CASSLSRDPGNTIYF.

This chain's CDR3 is CASSGPSYRQGGAEAFF. The V call is TRBV5-6, the J call TRBJ1-1. Germline V lookup: CDR1 SGHDT, CDR2 YYEEEE. The CDR3 consists of 17 residues.

V usage is TRBV3-1 and J usage is TRBJ2-2; the D gene TCRdb calls, TRBD1, cannot be checked with no DNA. Germline CDR1 reads LGHDT; CDR2 reads YNNKEL (reference sequence). The CDR3 covers 16 residues. This CDR3 is CASSQRTGGNTGELFF.

V usage is TRBV7-7 and J usage is TRBJ2-3; TCRdb designates TRBD2, a call that cannot be tested without DNA. CDR1 and CDR2 (germline): SSHAT, FNYEAQ (reference sequence). The CDR3 loop spans 19 amino acids. The CDR3 loop reads CASSNGPYTVTVGTDTQYF.

The V and J genes are TRBV29-1 and TRBJ2-5; the TRBD1 assignment by TCRdb is unverifiable without DNA. This CDR3 is 12 amino acids long. Germline-derived CDR1 and CDR2 are SQVTM and ANQGSEA. Here the CDR3 reads CSVVRTEETQYF.

The chain has TRBV4-3 and TRBJ2-3; checking the TCRdb D call of TRBD2 is not possible without DNA. Germline V gene sequence: CDR1 LGHNA, CDR2 YSLEER. CDR3 length equals 16 residues. CDR3 loop: CASSQAGTSAADTQYF.

The J gene is TRBJ2-5, the V gene TRBV11-2; the D call from TCRdb, TRBD1, cannot be confirmed without DNA. This CDR3 is built from 16 residues. Germline CDR1 is SGHAT and CDR2 is FQNNGV. The CDR3 region is CASSPYPGDSQETQYF.

The CDR3 is CASSYSRPVEDTQYF. The J gene is TRBJ2-3, the V gene TRBV6-5. This CDR3 region has 15 residues. CDR1 is MNHEY, CDR2 SVGAGI, per germline.

This sequence joins TRBV20-1 and TRBJ2-1; the D gene TCRdb calls, TRBD2, cannot be checked with no DNA. Looked up from germline, CDR1 is DFQATT and CDR2 is SNEGSKA (reference sequence). There are 16 residues in the CDR3. CDR3 amino acids: CSARSPRTSGGSEQFF.